This T cell receptor (beta chain) emerged from a study of shared clonotypes between healthy human individuals. Germline CDR1 reads LNHDA; CDR2 reads SQIVND (reference sequence). V shed 2 bases, J shed 8 bases, and the junction held 3 bases outside the gene matches. CDR3 length equals 14 residues. TCRdb's copy holds only in-frame clones and misses some; the assay was immunoSEQ multiplex PCR. The repertoire includes 2 million to 3 million clones, roughly 93% of them detected once, and roughly 0.36% sits in the top ten. The chain couples TRBV19 to TRBJ2-1, with 10 bases that match TRBD2. Sequenced: naive CD4+ T cells from PBMCs. Sample subset: CD45RA+ positively selected. The sequence derives from a young man in good health. Some clones in this sample may be carry-over from other donors' samples. This CDR3 is CASSISGRDDEQFF. The CDR3, as DNA: TGTGCCAGTAGTATAAGCGGGAGGGACGATGAGCAGTTCTTC.